These T cell receptor beta chains were read from a single sample in a study of T cells in localized non-small cell lung cancer. Sequencing was performed with immunoSEQ multiplex PCR; in TCRdb, only in-frame clones are kept and a portion is missing. The sample has approximately 61,000 clones; roughly 89% are singletons. Sequenced here: peripheral blood, sampled before any cancer treatment. Source of these receptors: a woman between 35 and 75 years old with stage I lung adenocarcinoma. CDR3s include the opening cysteine and the closing phenylalanine or tryptophan. A D gene is named only where the DNA matches it firmly. Only part of the rows carry a size: once, few, many, or a class if the clone is expanded.

J gene: TRBJ1-5
CDR3 length: 14
V gene: TRBV5-1
clone size: NA
D gene: NA
CDR3 protein: CASSLGAGNQPQHF
CDR3 DNA: TGCGCCAGCAGCTTGGGGGCAGGAAATCAGCCCCAGCATTTT

J gene: TRBJ1-2
CDR3 length: 14
V gene: TRBV9
clone size: NA
D gene: TRBD1
CDR3 protein: CASSKGDSLYGYTF
CDR3 DNA: TGTGCCAGCAGCAAAGGGGACAGCCTCTATGGCTACACCTTC

J gene: TRBJ2-3
CDR3 length: 15
V gene: TRBV6-5
clone size: NA
D gene: NA
CDR3 protein: CASRSGGHSTDTQYF
CDR3 DNA: TGTGCCAGCAGGTCCGGGGGACACAGCACAGATACGCAGTATTTT

J gene: TRBJ1-6
CDR3 length: 15
V gene: TRBV9
clone size: NA
D gene: NA
CDR3 protein: CASSVEGWSNSPLHF
CDR3 DNA: TGTGCCAGCAGCGTAGAAGGGTGGAGTAATTCACCCCTCCACTTT

J gene: TRBJ2-1
CDR3 length: 15
V gene: TRBV6-5
clone size: NA
D gene: TRBD2
CDR3 protein: CASSYLSGTTSEQFF
CDR3 DNA: TGTGCCAGCAGTTACTTATCCGGGACTACAAGTGAGCAGTTCTTC

J gene: TRBJ2-5
CDR3 length: 15
V gene: TRBV11-2
clone size: NA
D gene: NA
CDR3 protein: CASSPEGGLVGTQYF
CDR3 DNA: TGTGCCAGCAGCCCAGAGGGGGGGCTTGTCGGGACCCAGTACTTC

J gene: TRBJ2-3
CDR3 length: 14
V gene: TRBV7-9
clone size: NA
D gene: NA
CDR3 protein: CASSLAWDGDTQYF
CDR3 DNA: TGTGCCAGCAGCTTAGCGTGGGATGGAGATACGCAGTATTTT

J gene: TRBJ2-3
CDR3 length: 14
V gene: TRBV7-2
clone size: NA
D gene: NA
CDR3 protein: CASSPWGSTDTQYF
CDR3 DNA: TGTGCCAGCAGCCCCTGGGGCAGCACAGATACGCAGTATTTT

J gene: TRBJ1-3
CDR3 length: 15
V gene: TRBV6-5
clone size: once
D gene: NA
CDR3 protein: CASSYTGEPGNTIYF
CDR3 DNA: TGTGCCAGCAGTTACACCGGCGAGCCTGGAAACACCATATATTTT

J gene: TRBJ2-2
CDR3 length: 15
V gene: TRBV28
clone size: NA
D gene: TRBD1
CDR3 protein: CASRGQGASTGELFF
CDR3 DNA: TGTGCCAGCAGGGGACAGGGGGCGAGCACCGGGGAGCTGTTTTTT

J gene: TRBJ1-2
CDR3 length: 14
V gene: TRBV2
clone size: NA
D gene: NA
CDR3 protein: CASSFKGRNYGYTF
CDR3 DNA: TGTGCCAGCAGTTTTAAGGGGAGGAACTATGGCTACACCTTC

J gene: TRBJ2-1
CDR3 length: 13
V gene: TRBV4-1
clone size: once
D gene: NA
CDR3 protein: CASSPPGPREQFF
CDR3 DNA: TGCGCCAGCAGCCCCCCGGGGCCTCGTGAGCAGTTCTTC

J gene: TRBJ1-1
CDR3 length: 16
V gene: TRBV6-1
clone size: few
D gene: NA
CDR3 protein: CASSGGKGGAGTEAFF
CDR3 DNA: TGTGCCAGCAGTGGGGGCAAGGGTGGGGCAGGCACTGAAGCTTTCTTT

J gene: TRBJ1-2
CDR3 length: 14
V gene: TRBV6-4
clone size: NA
D gene: NA
CDR3 protein: CASSDSGGSYGYTF
CDR3 DNA: TGTGCCAGCAGTGACTCGGGGGGCAGCTATGGCTACACCTTC

J gene: TRBJ1-5
CDR3 length: 15
V gene: TRBV10-3
clone size: NA
D gene: NA
CDR3 protein: CAISENRGINQPQHF
CDR3 DNA: TGTGCCATCAGTGAGAACCGAGGCATCAATCAGCCCCAGCATTTT

J gene: TRBJ1-2
CDR3 length: 12
V gene: TRBV28
clone size: NA
D gene: NA
CDR3 protein: CASVDAYYGYTF
CDR3 DNA: TGTGCCAGCGTAGACGCGTACTATGGCTACACCTTC

J gene: TRBJ1-1
CDR3 length: 15
V gene: TRBV2
clone size: NA
D gene: NA
CDR3 protein: CARGGRGRVNTEAFF
CDR3 DNA: TGTGCCAGAGGAGGACGGGGAAGGGTGAACACTGAAGCTTTCTTT

J gene: TRBJ1-2
CDR3 length: 13
V gene: TRBV29-1
clone size: NA
D gene: NA
CDR3 protein: CSVAPGRDYGYTF
CDR3 DNA: TGCAGCGTGGCCCCAGGACGGGACTATGGCTACACCTTC

J gene: TRBJ1-5
CDR3 length: 13
V gene: TRBV30
clone size: few
D gene: NA
CDR3 protein: CAWSSDSNQPQHF
CDR3 DNA: TGTGCCTGGAGTTCAGACAGTAATCAGCCCCAGCATTTT

J gene: TRBJ1-1
CDR3 length: 14
V gene: TRBV11-3
clone size: NA
D gene: NA
CDR3 protein: CASSLSGGNTEAFF
CDR3 DNA: TGTGCCAGCAGCTTAAGCGGGGGGAACACTGAAGCTTTCTTT

J gene: TRBJ2-7
CDR3 length: 14
V gene: TRBV10-1
clone size: NA
D gene: NA
CDR3 protein: CASSEGRISYEQYF
CDR3 DNA: TGCGCCAGCAGTGAGGGACGGATTTCCTACGAGCAGTACTTC

J gene: TRBJ2-3
CDR3 length: 12
V gene: TRBV7-8
clone size: NA
D gene: NA
CDR3 protein: CASSFITDTQYF
CDR3 DNA: TGTGCCAGCAGCTTCATTACAGATACGCAGTATTTT

J gene: TRBJ2-7
CDR3 length: 14
V gene: TRBV30
clone size: NA
D gene: NA
CDR3 protein: CAWSVQGRAYEQYF
CDR3 DNA: TGTGCCTGGAGTGTACAGGGCAGAGCCTACGAGCAGTACTTC

J gene: TRBJ2-1
CDR3 length: 17
V gene: TRBV15
clone size: NA
D gene: TRBD2
CDR3 protein: CATSRDDGRGAGDEQFF
CDR3 DNA: TGTGCCACCAGCAGAGATGATGGGCGGGGGGCCGGAGATGAGCAGTTCTTC

J gene: TRBJ1-5
CDR3 length: 13
V gene: TRBV10-2
clone size: NA
D gene: NA
CDR3 protein: CASSAGLYQPQHF
CDR3 DNA: TGCGCCAGCAGCGCTGGATTGTATCAGCCCCAGCATTTT

J gene: TRBJ2-3
CDR3 length: 16
V gene: TRBV5-6
clone size: NA
D gene: TRBD2
CDR3 protein: CASSLRLAVGTDTQYF
CDR3 DNA: TGTGCCAGCAGCCTTAGACTAGCTGTCGGCACAGATACGCAGTATTTT

J gene: TRBJ2-5
CDR3 length: 12
V gene: TRBV7-8
clone size: NA
D gene: NA
CDR3 protein: CASSRPRETQYF
CDR3 DNA: TGTGCCAGCAGTCGGCCCCGAGAGACCCAGTACTTC

J gene: TRBJ2-5
CDR3 length: 14
V gene: TRBV9
clone size: NA
D gene: NA
CDR3 protein: CASSVSGTQETQYF
CDR3 DNA: TGTGCCAGCAGCGTATCCGGTACACAAGAGACCCAGTACTTC

J gene: TRBJ1-1
CDR3 length: 13
V gene: TRBV7-2
clone size: NA
D gene: NA
CDR3 protein: CASSLVGNTEAFF
CDR3 DNA: TGTGCCAGCAGCTTAGTCGGGAACACTGAAGCTTTCTTT

J gene: TRBJ1-2
CDR3 length: 13
V gene: TRBV11-2
clone size: NA
D gene: TRBD1
CDR3 protein: CASSPGQDYGYTF
CDR3 DNA: TGTGCCAGCAGCCCCGGACAGGACTATGGCTACACCTTC

J gene: TRBJ1-5
CDR3 length: 17
V gene: TRBV4-2
clone size: NA
D gene: NA
CDR3 protein: CASSQYLQGYSNQPQHF
CDR3 DNA: TGTGCCAGCAGCCAATACCTACAGGGATATAGCAATCAGCCCCAGCATTTT